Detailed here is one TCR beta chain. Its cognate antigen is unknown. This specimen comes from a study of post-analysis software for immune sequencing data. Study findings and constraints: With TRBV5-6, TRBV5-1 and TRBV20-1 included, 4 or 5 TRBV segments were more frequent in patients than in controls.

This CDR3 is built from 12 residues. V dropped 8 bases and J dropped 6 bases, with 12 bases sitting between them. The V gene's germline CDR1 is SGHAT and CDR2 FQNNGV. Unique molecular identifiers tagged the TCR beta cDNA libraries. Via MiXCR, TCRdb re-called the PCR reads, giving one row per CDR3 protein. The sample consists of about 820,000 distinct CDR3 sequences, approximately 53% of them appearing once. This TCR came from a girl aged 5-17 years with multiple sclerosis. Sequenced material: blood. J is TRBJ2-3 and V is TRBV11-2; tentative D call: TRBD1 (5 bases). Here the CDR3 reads CASARGVDTQYF. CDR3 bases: TGTGCCAGCGCTAGGGGTGTGGATACGCAGTATTTT.